This paragraph covers one T cell receptor beta chain sequence. What it recognizes is unknown. Combining iRepertoire HTBI primers with Arm-PCR of CDR3 regions, the authors built TCR beta libraries. TCRdb re-analysed the multiplex PCR reads in MiXCR, keeping a single row per CDR3 protein. The repertoire holds more than 300,000 distinct CDR3 sequences, around 23% seen once, with around 30% in the top ten. J gave up 2 bases and V 0 bases, and 8 bases lay outside the gene matches. The CDR3 is 16 residues long. The germline V gene encodes CDR1 DFQATT and CDR2 SNEGSKA (reference sequence). Time point noted: persistent/refractory GD, antithyroid drugs over 5 years with positive TRAb. RNA extracted from PBMCs served as the sequencing template. This entry belongs to a study of regulatory T cells in long-lasting Graves disease. Study-level information: Persistent Graves' disease denoted over 5 years of antithyroid drugs plus positive TSH receptor antibodies.

Regarding the study as a whole: Rather than thyroid tissue, only peripheral blood underwent study.

This receptor was obtained from a woman in her thirties or forties with Graves disease. The source material was peripheral blood mononuclear cells (PBMCs), sampled when the disease was refractory, from a patient treated with antithyroid drugs. V gene TRBV20-1 combines with J gene TRBJ2-7; 9 positions agree with TRBD2. The CDR3 region is CSARDNVRLAAYEQYF. The DNA for the CDR3 is TGCAGTGCTAGAGATAACGTAAGACTAGCGGCCTACGAGCAGTACTTC.